The rows below give T cell receptor beta chains drawn from one sample of a study of blood T cell repertoires in COVID-19. Clones were read by immunoSEQ multiplex PCR, and TCRdb kept only the in-frame ones, dropping some. The sample lists approximately 280,000 clones; 75% to 90% were seen once. Material for sequencing was peripheral blood. These TCRs come from a woman in her 70s with acute or convalescent COVID-19. The conserved cysteine and the conserved F or W are not part of the CDR3 here. The order of the fields is V gene, J gene, CDR3 protein.

v_call: TRBV11-3; j_call: TRBJ2-2; cdr3_aa: ASSLGWSTGELF
v_call: TRBV6-5; j_call: TRBJ1-1; cdr3_aa: ASSYSRGGTEAF
v_call: TRBV7-9; j_call: TRBJ2-1; cdr3_aa: ASSSSLAGGYNEQF
v_call: TRBV6-2/TRBV6-3; j_call: TRBJ2-3; cdr3_aa: ASSYNSGGRTDTQY
v_call: TRBV18; j_call: TRBJ1-1; cdr3_aa: ASSHMNTEAF
v_call: TRBV11-2; j_call: TRBJ1-2; cdr3_aa: ASSLDPGRGYT
v_call: TRBV14; j_call: TRBJ1-6; cdr3_aa: ASSPKGGGGNSPLH
v_call: TRBV2; j_call: TRBJ2-5; cdr3_aa: ASSNSEGETQY
v_call: TRBV3-1/TRBV3-2; j_call: TRBJ2-5; cdr3_aa: ASSQEPGEETQY
v_call: TRBV5-1; j_call: TRBJ2-6; cdr3_aa: ASSSSGLLSGANVLT
v_call: TRBV7-9; j_call: TRBJ2-1; cdr3_aa: ASSAIQVGSNEQF
v_call: TRBV5-1; j_call: TRBJ1-4; cdr3_aa: ASSREGAANEKLF
v_call: TRBV7-2; j_call: TRBJ1-3; cdr3_aa: ASSPEVAFSGNTIY
v_call: TRBV10-3; j_call: TRBJ2-1; cdr3_aa: ARGGEQF
v_call: TRBV4-1; j_call: TRBJ2-7; cdr3_aa: ASSQGTELSYEQY
v_call: TRBV27; j_call: TRBJ1-1; cdr3_aa: ASSLYGVPPNTEAF
v_call: TRBV5-1; j_call: TRBJ2-1; cdr3_aa: ASSLPLYNEQF
v_call: TRBV18; j_call: TRBJ2-1; cdr3_aa: ASSPPRAIYGNEQF
v_call: TRBV5-6; j_call: TRBJ1-1; cdr3_aa: ASSFWGDTEAF
v_call: TRBV5-1; j_call: TRBJ2-1; cdr3_aa: ASSQIPQVRGYNEQF
v_call: TRBV10-3; j_call: TRBJ1-6; cdr3_aa: AISESDNSPLH
v_call: TRBV19; j_call: TRBJ1-1; cdr3_aa: ASSIWQGGDTEAF
v_call: TRBV12-3/TRBV12-4; j_call: TRBJ1-2; cdr3_aa: ASSLSRRGYT
v_call: TRBV5-5; j_call: TRBJ1-4; cdr3_aa: ASSLVGAESEKLF
v_call: TRBV19; j_call: TRBJ1-1; cdr3_aa: ASSIRAGPTEAF
v_call: TRBV3-1/TRBV3-2; j_call: TRBJ1-1; cdr3_aa: ASSLRDRGGNTEAF
v_call: TRBV12-3/TRBV12-4; j_call: TRBJ2-5; cdr3_aa: ASAIAPETQY
v_call: TRBV6-1; j_call: TRBJ2-1; cdr3_aa: ASSEAGGRYNEQF
v_call: TRBV15; j_call: TRBJ1-1; cdr3_aa: ATSSIRGRTEAF
v_call: TRBV2; j_call: TRBJ1-2; cdr3_aa: ASSTGSGVYGYT
v_call: TRBV7-3; j_call: TRBJ2-1; cdr3_aa: ASSLTAWDTKQF
v_call: TRBV10-2; j_call: TRBJ1-1; cdr3_aa: ASRMTGLNTEAF